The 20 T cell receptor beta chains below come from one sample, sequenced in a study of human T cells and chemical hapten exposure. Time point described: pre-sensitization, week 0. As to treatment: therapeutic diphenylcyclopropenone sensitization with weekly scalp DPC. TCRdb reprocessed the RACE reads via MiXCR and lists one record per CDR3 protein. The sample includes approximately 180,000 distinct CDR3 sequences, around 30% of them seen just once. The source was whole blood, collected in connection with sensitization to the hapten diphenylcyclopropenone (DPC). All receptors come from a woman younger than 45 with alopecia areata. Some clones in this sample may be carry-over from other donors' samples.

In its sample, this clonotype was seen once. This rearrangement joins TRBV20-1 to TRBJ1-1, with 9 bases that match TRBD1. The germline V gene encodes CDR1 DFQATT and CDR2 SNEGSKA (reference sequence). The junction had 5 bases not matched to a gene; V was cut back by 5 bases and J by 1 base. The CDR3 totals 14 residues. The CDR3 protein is CSAAGQGRNTEAFF. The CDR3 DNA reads TGCAGTGCTGCGGGACAGGGTCGGAACACTGAAGCTTTCTTT.

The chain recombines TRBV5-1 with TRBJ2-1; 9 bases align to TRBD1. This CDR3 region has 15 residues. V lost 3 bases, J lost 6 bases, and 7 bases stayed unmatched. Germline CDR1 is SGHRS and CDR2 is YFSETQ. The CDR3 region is CASSSAGQGSNEQFF. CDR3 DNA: TGCGCCAGCAGCTCTGCGGGACAGGGATCCAATGAGCAGTTCTTC.

CDR3 DNA: TGTGCCAGCAGAGCGGGCGGGGGCCCTTCACCCCTCCACTTT. Its protein product is CASRAGGGPSPLHF. The V gene is TRBV3-1, the J gene TRBJ1-6; TRBD1 might be the D (6 bases). The CDR3 is made up of 14 amino acids. V shed 6 bases and J shed 9 bases, with 15 bases lying between them. CDR1 and CDR2 (germline): LGHDT, YNNKEL (reference sequence).

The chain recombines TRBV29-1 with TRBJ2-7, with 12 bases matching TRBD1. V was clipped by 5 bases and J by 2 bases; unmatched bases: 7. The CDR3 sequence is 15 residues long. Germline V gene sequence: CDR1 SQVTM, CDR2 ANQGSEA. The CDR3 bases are TGCAGCGTTCGCCGGGGGACAGGGGGCACCTACGAGCAGTACTTC. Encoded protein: CSVRRGTGGTYEQYF.

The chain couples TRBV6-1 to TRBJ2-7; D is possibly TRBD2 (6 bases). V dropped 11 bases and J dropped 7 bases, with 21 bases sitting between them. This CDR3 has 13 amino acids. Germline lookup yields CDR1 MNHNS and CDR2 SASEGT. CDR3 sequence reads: CALRPGGLTEQYF. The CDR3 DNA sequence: TGTGCCCTAAGACCTGGAGGGCTTACAGAGCAGTACTTC.

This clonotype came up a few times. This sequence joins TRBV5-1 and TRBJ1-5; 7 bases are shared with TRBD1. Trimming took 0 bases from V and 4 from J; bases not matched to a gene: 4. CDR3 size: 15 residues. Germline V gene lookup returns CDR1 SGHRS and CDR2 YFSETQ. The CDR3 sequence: CASSLEGTANQPQHF. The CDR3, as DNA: TGCGCCAGCAGCTTGGAGGGGACAGCTAATCAGCCCCAGCATTTT.

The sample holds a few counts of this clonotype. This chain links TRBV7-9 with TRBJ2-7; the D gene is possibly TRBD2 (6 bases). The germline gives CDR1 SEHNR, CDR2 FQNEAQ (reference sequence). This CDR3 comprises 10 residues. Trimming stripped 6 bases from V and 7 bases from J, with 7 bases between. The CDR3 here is CASSGGEQYF. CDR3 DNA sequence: TGTGCCAGCAGTGGAGGGGAGCAGTACTTC.

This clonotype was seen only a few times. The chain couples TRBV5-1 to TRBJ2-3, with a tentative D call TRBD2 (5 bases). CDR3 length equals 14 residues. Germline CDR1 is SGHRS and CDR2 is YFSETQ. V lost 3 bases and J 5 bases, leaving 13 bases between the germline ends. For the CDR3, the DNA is TGCGCCAGCAGCTCCGGACCCGGGGAAGATACGCAGTATTTT. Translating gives CASSSGPGEDTQYF.

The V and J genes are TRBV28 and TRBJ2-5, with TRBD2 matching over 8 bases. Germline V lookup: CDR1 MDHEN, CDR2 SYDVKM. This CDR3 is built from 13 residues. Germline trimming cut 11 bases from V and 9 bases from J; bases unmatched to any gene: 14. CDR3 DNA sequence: TGTGCCGTGCGGGGGGCCTCGTCAACCCCCCAGTACTTC. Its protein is CAVRGASSTPQYF. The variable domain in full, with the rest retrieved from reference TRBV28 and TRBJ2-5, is DVKVTQSSRYLVKRTGEKVFLECVQDMDHENMFWYRQDPGLGLRLIYFSYDVKMKEKGDIPEGYSVSREKKERFSLILESASTNQTSMYLCAVRGASSTPQYFGPGTRLLVL.

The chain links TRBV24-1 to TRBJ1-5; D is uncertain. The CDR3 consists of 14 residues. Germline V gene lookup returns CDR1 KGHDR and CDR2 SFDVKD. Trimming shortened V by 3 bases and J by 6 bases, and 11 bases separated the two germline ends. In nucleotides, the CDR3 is TGTGCCACCAGTGATGCAGGATCGGGTCAGCCCCAGCATTTT. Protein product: CATSDAGSGQPQHF.

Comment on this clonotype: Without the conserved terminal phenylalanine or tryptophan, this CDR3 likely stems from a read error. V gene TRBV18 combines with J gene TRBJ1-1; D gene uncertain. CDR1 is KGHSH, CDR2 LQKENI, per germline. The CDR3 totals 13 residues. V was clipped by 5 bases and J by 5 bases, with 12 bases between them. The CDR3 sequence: CASSLGGGTEAFL. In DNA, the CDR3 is TGTGCCAGCTCATTGGGCGGAGGGACTGAAGCTTTCTTA.

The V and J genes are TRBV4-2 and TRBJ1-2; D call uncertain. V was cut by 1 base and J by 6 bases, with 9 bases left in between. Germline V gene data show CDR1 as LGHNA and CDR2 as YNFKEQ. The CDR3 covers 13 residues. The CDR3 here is CASSQGPSHGYTF. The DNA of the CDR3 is TGTGCCAGCAGCCAAGGGCCCAGCCATGGCTACACCTTC.

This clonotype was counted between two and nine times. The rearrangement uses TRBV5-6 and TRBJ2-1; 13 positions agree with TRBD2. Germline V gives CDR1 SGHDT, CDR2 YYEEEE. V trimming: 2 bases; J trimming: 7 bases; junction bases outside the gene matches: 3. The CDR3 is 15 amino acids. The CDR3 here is CASSLGLAGVNEQFF. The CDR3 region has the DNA TGTGCCAGCAGCTTAGGACTAGCGGGAGTTAATGAGCAGTTCTTC. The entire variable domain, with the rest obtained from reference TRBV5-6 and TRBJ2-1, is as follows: DAGVTQSPTHLIKTRGQQVTLRCSPKSGHDTVSWYQQALGQGPQFIFQYYEEEERQRGNFPDRFSGHQFPNYSSELNVNALLLGDSALYLCASSLGLAGVNEQFFGPGTRLTVL.

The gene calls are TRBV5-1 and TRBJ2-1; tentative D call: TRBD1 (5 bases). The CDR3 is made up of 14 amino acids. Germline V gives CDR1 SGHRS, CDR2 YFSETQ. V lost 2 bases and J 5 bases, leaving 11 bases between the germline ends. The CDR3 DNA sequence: TGCGCCAGCAGCTTACTGAGACAGAACAATGAGCAGTTCTTC. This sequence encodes CASSLLRQNNEQFF.

The CDR3: CASSQDQSSYNEQFF. Here the CDR3 DNA reads TGCGCCAGCAGCCAAGATCAAAGCTCCTACAATGAGCAGTTCTTC. This chain connects TRBV4-3 to TRBJ2-1; D gene ambiguous. Trimming removed 0 bases at V and 0 bases at J, with 6 bases between. The length of the CDR3 is 15 residues. The germline V gene encodes CDR1 LGHNA and CDR2 YSLEER.

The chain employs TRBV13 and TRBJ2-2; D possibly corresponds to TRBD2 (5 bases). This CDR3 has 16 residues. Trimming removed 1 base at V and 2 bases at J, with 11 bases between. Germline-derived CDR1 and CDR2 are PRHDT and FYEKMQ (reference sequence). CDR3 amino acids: CASSLVASPNTGELFF. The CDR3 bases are TGTGCCAGCAGCTTAGTCGCTAGCCCCAACACCGGGGAGCTGTTTTTT.

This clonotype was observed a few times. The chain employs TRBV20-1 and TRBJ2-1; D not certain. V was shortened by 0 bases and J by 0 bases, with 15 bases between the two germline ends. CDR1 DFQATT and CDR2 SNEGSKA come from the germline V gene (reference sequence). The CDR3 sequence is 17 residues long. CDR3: CSARDGDLPSSYNEQFF. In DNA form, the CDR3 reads TGCAGTGCTAGAGATGGAGACCTCCCCAGCTCCTACAATGAGCAGTTCTTC.

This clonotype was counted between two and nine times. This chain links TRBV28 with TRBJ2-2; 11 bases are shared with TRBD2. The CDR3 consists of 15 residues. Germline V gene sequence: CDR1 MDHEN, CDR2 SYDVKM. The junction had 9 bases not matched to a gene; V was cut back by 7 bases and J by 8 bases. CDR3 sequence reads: CASTLVAGGSGELFF. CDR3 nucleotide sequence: TGTGCCAGCACCCTCGTAGCGGGGGGGTCTGGGGAGCTGTTTTTT.

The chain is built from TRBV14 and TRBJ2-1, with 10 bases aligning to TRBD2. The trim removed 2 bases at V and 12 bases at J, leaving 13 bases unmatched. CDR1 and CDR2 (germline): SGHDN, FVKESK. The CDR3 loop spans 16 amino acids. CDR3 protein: CASSQFGTSAVRGQFF. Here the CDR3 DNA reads TGTGCCAGCAGCCAATTTGGGACTAGCGCGGTACGTGGGCAGTTCTTC.

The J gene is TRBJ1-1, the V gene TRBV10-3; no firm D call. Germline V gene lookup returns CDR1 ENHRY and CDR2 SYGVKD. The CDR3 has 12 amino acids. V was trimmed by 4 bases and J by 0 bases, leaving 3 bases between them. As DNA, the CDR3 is TGTGCCATCAGTGCCATGAACACTGAAGCTTTCTTT. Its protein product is CAISAMNTEAFF.